A single sample gave rise to the 32 T cell receptor beta chains below, sequenced in a study of cytomegalovirus exposure and HLA in healthy donors. PCR amplification relied on 60 Vbeta primers (plus 13 Jbeta primers). Here immunoSEQ multiplex PCR was the method, and the copy in TCRdb shows in-frame clones only, minus some. The sample shows 120,000 to 150,000 clones, over 60% of them seen only once. The sample taken for sequencing was PBMCs. The receptors derive from a woman aged 55-70 years in good health and CMV-seronegative.

This chain connects TRBV6-5 to TRBJ1-5, with 9 bases lining up with TRBD1. V lost 5 bases, J lost 9 bases, and 11 bases stayed unmatched. CDR1 is MNHEY and CDR2 is SVGAGI in the germline V gene. The CDR3 runs to 15 residues. The CDR3 loop is CASSPEGQGGPPQHF. The CDR3 DNA sequence: TGTGCCAGCAGTCCGGAGGGACAGGGAGGGCCGCCCCAGCATTTT.

CDR3 sequence: CASSPKTGGAYVNEQFF. In nucleotides, the CDR3 is TGTGCCAGCTCACCGAAGACCGGGGGGGCGTATGTAAATGAGCAGTTCTTC. The gene calls are TRBV18 and TRBJ2-1; 8 bases match TRBD2. CDR3 length: 17 amino acids. CDR1 and CDR2 from the germline V gene are KGHSH and LQKENI. V lost 3 bases and J lost 7; bases outside the gene matches: 14.

V is TRBV6-1 and J is TRBJ2-1, with 8 bases matching TRBD1. From germline, CDR1 is MNHNS and CDR2 SASEGT. Germline trimming cut 8 bases from V and 8 bases from J; bases unmatched to any gene: 8. The CDR3 is made up of 13 amino acids. CDR3 amino acids: CASRGTGIYEQFF. The CDR3 DNA reads TGTGCCAGCCGAGGGACAGGAATATATGAGCAGTTCTTC.

This chain connects TRBV9 to TRBJ2-2; TRBD2 agrees at 8 bases. Trimming cost V 0 bases and J 4 bases; bases outside gene matches: 11. In germline, CDR1 is SGDLS, CDR2 YYNGEE. CDR3 length equals 18 residues. In DNA, the CDR3 is TGTGCCAGCAGCGTAGTCATCGGCGGGGGGCAGGGCACCGGGGAGCTGTTTTTT. Protein: CASSVVIGGGQGTGELFF.

The V gene is TRBV4-3, the J gene TRBJ2-5, with D maybe TRBD1 (5 bases). TRBJ2-7 explains the end of the DNA better; the J call may be wrong. The length of the CDR3 is 16 residues. Germline V gene lookup returns CDR1 LGHNA and CDR2 YSLEER. Written as DNA, the CDR3 is TGCGCCAGCAGCCAAGATGTTCCAGGGCCGGCTGACGAGCAGTACTTC. This codes for CASSQDVPGPADEQYF.

This clone has more than one count but fewer than ten. This chain joins TRBV5-4 and TRBJ2-7; TRBD2 matches at 13 bases. Germline trimming cut 4 bases from V and 7 bases from J; bases unmatched to any gene: 8. Germline V gene lookup returns CDR1 SGHNT and CDR2 YYREEE (reference sequence). The CDR3 runs to 15 residues. In DNA form, the CDR3 reads TGTGCCAGCAGCCCGGGACTAGCGGGGACACAAGAGCAGTACTTC. Residues: CASSPGLAGTQEQYF.

V and J are TRBV11-2 and TRBJ2-7; 9 bases line up with TRBD2. In germline, CDR1 is SGHAT, CDR2 FQNNGV. V was pared by 0 bases and J by 9 bases, with 6 bases of the junction left unmatched. The CDR3 is 14 residues long. CDR3 in DNA: TGTGCCAGCAGCTTAGATGGCAGCGGGAGGAGGCAGTACTTC. As protein: CASSLDGSGRRQYF.

The CDR3 sequence is CASSLDVVPRPDTQYF. The DNA of the CDR3 is TGCGCCAGCAGCTTGGACGTAGTCCCTCGTCCCGATACGCAGTATTTT. The gene calls are TRBV5-1 and TRBJ2-3; D unclear. V lost 0 bases and J lost 6, with 17 bases in between. Germline loops: CDR1 SGHRS, CDR2 YFSETQ. The CDR3 extends over 16 amino acids.

The chain carries TRBV15 and TRBJ1-6; D is possibly TRBD1 (5 bases). Germline-derived CDR1 and CDR2 are LNHNV and YYDKDF (reference sequence). The CDR3 loop spans 18 amino acids. Trimming stripped 0 bases from V and 0 bases from J, with 12 bases between. CDR3 amino acids: CATSREGDGSSYNSPLHF. The CDR3 bases are TGTGCCACCAGCAGAGAAGGGGACGGGAGCTCCTATAATTCACCCCTCCACTTT. The full variable domain, rest sourced from reference TRBV15 and TRBJ1-6, is DAMVIQNPRYQVTQFGKPVTLSCSQTLNHNVMYWYQQKSSQAPKLLFHYYDKDFNNEADTPDNFQSRRPNTSFCFLDIRSPGLGDTAMYLCATSREGDGSSYNSPLHFGNGTRLTVT.

This chain links TRBV6-5 with TRBJ2-2, with a tentative D call TRBD2 (6 bases). V shed 2 bases and J shed 0 bases, with 10 bases lying between them. Per germline, CDR1 MNHEY and CDR2 SVGAGI. This CDR3 has 16 residues. The CDR3 sequence is CASSYVGLANTGELFF. The CDR3 DNA follows: TGTGCCAGCAGTTACGTGGGACTCGCGAACACCGGGGAGCTGTTTTTT.

V usage is TRBV5-1 and J usage is TRBJ2-1; 11 bases line up with TRBD2. The CDR3 has 16 residues. CDR1 is SGHRS, CDR2 YFSETQ, per germline. The V segment lost 4 bases and the J segment 9 bases; nucleotides outside the gene matches: 12. CDR3 in DNA: TGCGCCAGCAGCCTCCCACTAGCGGGGGAATCGGCTGAGCAGTTCTTC. Translating it yields CASSLPLAGESAEQFF.

A word on this clone: The junction departs from the called germline gene at one end, perhaps through a read error. The genes are TRBV7-9 and TRBJ2-5, with TRBD2 identical over 8 bases. The CDR3 consists of 14 residues. CDR1 is SEHNR, CDR2 FQNEAQ, per germline (reference sequence). CDR3 sequence reads: CSSSPGTSHETQYF. The CDR3 region has the DNA TGTTCCAGCAGCCCTGGGACTAGTCATGAGACCCAGTACTTC.

The chain combines TRBV28 with TRBJ1-2; the D gene is possibly TRBD1 (5 bases). The V gene's germline CDR1 is MDHEN and CDR2 SYDVKM. The CDR3 is 14 residues long. V was pared by 3 bases and J by 1 base, with 9 bases between. The CDR3 sequence is CASSFGGDNYGYTF. CDR3 DNA sequence: TGTGCCAGCAGTTTCGGAGGGGATAACTATGGCTACACCTTC.

The chain joins TRBV19 to TRBJ2-3; 8 bases are a match to TRBD2. Germline V gene sequence: CDR1 LNHDA, CDR2 SQIVND (reference sequence). This CDR3 region has 17 residues. J was trimmed by 2 bases and V by 1 base; bases with no gene match: 8. The CDR3, as DNA: TGTGCCAGTAGTATAGGGGCTAGCGGGTTCCCCACAGATACGCAGTATTTT. Translation gives CASSIGASGFPTDTQYF.

The rearrangement uses TRBV5-4 and TRBJ1-6, with D possibly TRBD1 on 5 matching bases. Deletions cut 0 bases from V and 6 bases from J, with 10 bases between. Germline V CDR1 and CDR2: SGHNT, YYREEE (reference sequence). This CDR3 is built from 15 residues. CDR3 DNA: TGTGCCAGCAGCTTGGCTACTGGGGCTAATTCACCCCTCCACTTT. It specifies CASSLATGANSPLHF.

This clone was picked up a small number of times. The chain combines TRBV6-5 with TRBJ1-1, with D possibly matching TRBD1 (5 bases). The CDR3 totals 14 residues. The germline CDR1 and CDR2 sequences are MNHEY and SVGAGI. Deletions cut 5 bases from V and 1 base from J, with 11 bases between. The DNA for the CDR3 is TGTGCCAGCAGTCCGAGTACAGGGAACACTGAAGCTTTCTTT. Its protein is CASSPSTGNTEAFF.

This clone appeared a few times. This chain uses TRBV20-1 with TRBJ2-3, with D perhaps matching TRBD2 (5 bases). Germline V lookup: CDR1 DFQATT, CDR2 SNEGSKA (reference sequence). V lost 3 bases, J lost 6 bases, and 7 bases lay in between. This CDR3 contains 11 residues. CDR3 in DNA: TGCAGTGCTAGGTCGGGGGATACGCAGTATTTT. This codes for CSARSGDTQYF.

The rearrangement links TRBV5-1 to TRBJ1-2, with D perhaps TRBD1 (5 bases). The germline V gene has CDR1 SGHRS and CDR2 YFSETQ. The CDR3 contains 15 residues. V gave up 4 bases and J gave up 4 bases, with 17 bases separating them. As DNA, the CDR3 is TGCGCCAGCAGCCCTCTCCCTCAGGGAGGCTATGGCTACACCTTC. Protein: CASSPLPQGGYGYTF. Combining the CDR3 with reference TRBV5-1 and TRBJ1-2 gives the whole variable domain KAGVTQTPRYLIKTRGQQVTLSCSPISGHRSVSWYQQTPGQGLQFLFEYFSETQRNKGNFPGRFSGRQFSNSRSEMNVSTLELGDSALYLCASSPLPQGGYGYTFGSGTRLTVV.

This sequence joins TRBV9 and TRBJ1-4; a possible D gene is TRBD1 (5 bases). The CDR3 is 14 amino acids. The germline gives CDR1 SGDLS, CDR2 YYNGEE. Trimming removed 3 bases at V and 8 bases at J, with 14 bases between. CDR3 nucleotides: TGTGCCAGCAGCGCATCAGGGATGCGAGAAAAACTGTTTTTT. The encoded protein is CASSASGMREKLFF.

This clone was counted between two and nine times. The chain is built from TRBV28 and TRBJ1-5, with TRBD1 matching over 10 bases. The germline CDR1 and CDR2 sequences are MDHEN and SYDVKM. There are 16 residues in the CDR3. V dropped 7 bases and J dropped 2; count of bases not matched to a gene: 8. The CDR3 is CASTNPGTGGNQPQHF. The CDR3, as DNA: TGTGCCAGCACCAACCCCGGGACAGGGGGCAATCAGCCCCAGCATTTT.

The genes are TRBV28 and TRBJ1-2; 9 bases align to TRBD1. Germline V gene sequence: CDR1 MDHEN, CDR2 SYDVKM. The V and J ends lost 5 bases and 5 bases, in that order; junction bases with no gene match: 9. The CDR3 runs 15 residues. The CDR3 bases are TGTGCCAGCAGTCCCACGGACAGGGGAGGGTATGGCTACACCTTC. The encoded protein is CASSPTDRGGYGYTF.

This clone was seen a few times. This sequence joins TRBV6-5 and TRBJ2-7, with D perhaps matching TRBD1 (5 bases). Trimming cost V 6 bases and J 0 bases, with 9 bases left between them. Germline lookup yields CDR1 MNHEY and CDR2 SVGAGI. This CDR3 is built from 13 residues. The CDR3: CASRRQSSYEQYF. Here the CDR3 DNA reads TGTGCCAGCAGGAGACAGAGCTCCTACGAGCAGTACTTC.

The chain carries TRBV29-1 and TRBJ2-7, with D tentatively TRBD1 (7 bases). Per the germline V gene, CDR1 is SQVTM and CDR2 is ANQGSEA. V lost 6 bases and J lost 3, with 18 bases in between. CDR3 length: 14 amino acids. The CDR3 coding sequence is TGCAGCGTGCGCTCGGGGCAGGGGGGCTACGAGCAGTACTTC. Translating gives CSVRSGQGGYEQYF.

The chain's CDR3 is CASSLAHPGTDTQYF. The CDR3 DNA is TGTGCCAGCTCCCTAGCACACCCTGGCACAGATACGCAGTATTTT. The V and J genes are TRBV9 and TRBJ2-3, with D possibly being TRBD2 (5 bases). V was shortened by 7 bases and J by 1 base, with 16 bases between the two germline ends. The CDR3 contains 15 residues. Germline CDR1 reads SGDLS; CDR2 reads YYNGEE. The entire variable domain, with the rest obtained from reference TRBV9 and TRBJ2-3, is as follows: DSGVTQTPKHLITATGQRVTLRCSPRSGDLSVYWYQQSLDQGLQFLIQYYNGEERAKGNILERFSAQQFPDLHSELNLSSLELGDSALYFCASSLAHPGTDTQYFGPGTRLTVL.

This chain links TRBV5-4 with TRBJ2-2; 10 bases are a match to TRBD2. There are 15 residues in the CDR3. The V and J ends lost 0 bases and 4 bases, in that order; junction bases with no gene match: 0. Germline V CDR1 and CDR2: SGHNT, YYREEE (reference sequence). CDR3 amino acids: CASSLGLAGTGELFF. Written as DNA, the CDR3 is TGTGCCAGCAGCTTGGGACTAGCGGGCACCGGGGAGCTGTTTTTT.

This clone came up once. The genes are TRBV28 and TRBJ1-2; weak D call: TRBD1 (6 bases). The V and J ends lost 6 bases and 2 bases respectively, with 16 bases between them. The CDR3 loop spans 15 amino acids. Germline CDR1 is MDHEN and CDR2 is SYDVKM. In nucleotides, the CDR3 is TGTGCCAGCAGCTCAATTGACGGGACAAACTATGGCTACACCTTC. Its translation is CASSSIDGTNYGYTF.

The chain joins TRBV7-6 to TRBJ1-4; 9 bases map to TRBD1. Germline V gives CDR1 SGHVS, CDR2 FNYEAQ. The ends lost 3 bases at V and 7 bases at J; junction bases unmatched: 9. This CDR3 has 16 residues. The CDR3 DNA reads TGTGCCAGCAGCTTGACCTCCGGGACAGGGTTTGAAAAACTGTTTTTT. This encodes CASSLTSGTGFEKLFF.

The rearrangement uses TRBV13 and TRBJ2-2; D may be TRBD2 (6 bases). There are 16 residues in the CDR3. Germline values: CDR1 PRHDT, CDR2 FYEKMQ (reference sequence). V lost 6 bases and J 3 bases, leaving 17 bases between the germline ends. In nucleotides, the CDR3 is TGTGCCAGCAGGCCCTCTTGGGGGACTTACACCGGGGAGCTGTTTTTT. Its translation is CASRPSWGTYTGELFF.

The chain combines TRBV27 with TRBJ1-4; no reliable D call. Trimming took off 9 bases at V and 4 bases at J, with 15 bases between the two ends. CDR1 MNHEY and CDR2 SMNVEV come from the germline V gene (reference sequence). The CDR3 has 14 residues. The CDR3 nucleotides are TGTGCCAGTACTCTCGGGGTTATTAATGAAAAACTGTTTTTT. Translation: CASTLGVINEKLFF.

The chain is built from TRBV19 and TRBJ2-1; 7 bases fit TRBD2. This CDR3 comprises 16 residues. The J segment lost 2 bases and the V segment lost 3 bases, leaving 7 bases of the junction unmatched. Germline-derived CDR1 and CDR2 are LNHDA and SQIVND (reference sequence). The CDR3 sequence is CASSIFGGSAYNEQFF. In DNA, the CDR3 is TGTGCCAGTAGTATTTTCGGGGGGAGCGCCTACAATGAGCAGTTCTTC.

The chain has TRBV7-2 and TRBJ2-5; 7 bases match TRBD1. The germline V gene encodes CDR1 SGHTA and CDR2 FQGNSA. The CDR3 spans 14 residues. The junction had 6 bases not matched to a gene; V was cut back by 6 bases and J by 2 bases. Written as DNA, the CDR3 is TGTGCCAGCAGACCTGGGACAGCACAAGAGACCCAGTACTTC. It yields the protein CASRPGTAQETQYF.

V and J are TRBV5-4 and TRBJ2-7; 13 bases map to TRBD2. Unmatched junction bases numbered 8, after V lost 7 bases and J lost 4 bases. There are 15 residues in the CDR3. Germline values: CDR1 SGHNT, CDR2 YYREEE (reference sequence). The DNA for the CDR3 is TGTGCCAGCGGGCGTGGGACTAGCGGGAAGTACGAGCAGTACTTC. Its protein product is CASGRGTSGKYEQYF. Full variable domain (outside the CDR3, taken from reference TRBV5-4 and TRBJ2-7): ETGVTQSPTHLIKTRGQQVTLRCSSQSGHNTVSWYQQALGQGPQFIFQYYREEENGRGNFPPRFSGLQFPNYSSELNVNALELDDSALYLCASGRGTSGKYEQYFGPGTRLTVT.